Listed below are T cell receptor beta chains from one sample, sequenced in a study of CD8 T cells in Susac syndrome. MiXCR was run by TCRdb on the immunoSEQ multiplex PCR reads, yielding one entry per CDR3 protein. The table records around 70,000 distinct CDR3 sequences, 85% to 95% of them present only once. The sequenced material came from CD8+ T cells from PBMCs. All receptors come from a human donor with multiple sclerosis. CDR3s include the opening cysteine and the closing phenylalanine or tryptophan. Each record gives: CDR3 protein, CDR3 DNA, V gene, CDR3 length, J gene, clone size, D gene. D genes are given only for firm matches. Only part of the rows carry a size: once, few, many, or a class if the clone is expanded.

CASALGGNTEAFF,TGCGCCAGCGCCTTGGGGGGAAACACTGAAGCTTTCTTT,TRBV5-1,13,TRBJ1-1,-,-
CASSKPGGNEQFF,TGTGCCAGCAGTAAGCCGGGGGGCAATGAGCAGTTCTTC,TRBV28,13,TRBJ2-1,-,TRBD2
CASSPPRFRDRPNEQYF,TGTGCCAGCAGTCCACCTAGATTCCGGGACCGGCCTAACGAGCAGTACTTC,TRBV28,17,TRBJ2-7,-,-
CASSLVGQQETQYF,TGTGCCAGCAGCTTAGTCGGGCAGCAAGAGACCCAGTACTTC,TRBV5-6,14,TRBJ2-5,-,-
CASSVGGDNQPQHF,TGTGCCAGCAGCGTAGGGGGAGACAATCAGCCCCAGCATTTT,TRBV9,14,TRBJ1-5,-,-
CASSGASGEQYF,TGCGCCAGCAGCGGGGCTAGTGGCGAGCAGTACTTC,TRBV4-1,12,TRBJ2-7,-,-
CAISRSGQYNEQFF,TGTGCCATCAGCAGATCTGGGCAATACAATGAGCAGTTCTTC,TRBV10-3,14,TRBJ2-1,-,-
CASSRGSADTQYF,TGTGCCAGCAGTCGAGGGAGTGCAGATACGCAGTATTTT,TRBV9,13,TRBJ2-3,-,-
CASGIRSWEQYF,TGTGCCAGCGGAATCCGAAGTTGGGAGCAGTACTTC,TRBV28,12,TRBJ2-7,-,-
CASSYGQGYNQPQHF,TGTGCCAGCAGTTATGGACAGGGATACAATCAGCCCCAGCATTTT,TRBV6-5,15,TRBJ1-5,-,TRBD1
CSVGQYSSSYNEQFF,TGCAGCGTTGGTCAGTACAGCAGCTCCTACAATGAGCAGTTCTTC,TRBV29-1,15,TRBJ2-1,-,-
CASSLHRGFYEQYF,TGTGCCAGCAGCCTCCACAGGGGCTTCTACGAGCAGTACTTC,TRBV5-6,14,TRBJ2-7,once,TRBD1
CSVLITDTQYF,TGCAGCGTCCTAATAACAGATACGCAGTATTTT,TRBV29-1,11,TRBJ2-3,once,-
CASSASLWSTDTQYF,TGTGCCAGCAGCGCTAGTCTTTGGAGCACAGATACGCAGTATTTT,TRBV7-3,15,TRBJ2-3,-,-
CASSDLGQGLDTQYF,TGTGCCAGCAGCGATCTGGGACAGGGCTTAGATACGCAGTATTTT,TRBV7-9,15,TRBJ2-3,-,TRBD1
CASSPYGSPLHF,TGTGCCAGCAGCCCTTACGGATCACCCCTCCACTTT,TRBV3-1,12,TRBJ1-6,once,-
CATSDPWETQYF,TGTGCCACCAGTGATCCGTGGGAGACCCAGTACTTC,TRBV24-1,12,TRBJ2-5,-,-
CATRQGYEQFF,TGTGCCACCAGACAGGGGTATGAGCAGTTCTTC,TRBV24-1,11,TRBJ2-1,few,TRBD1
CSAMEMDETYEQYF,TGCAGTGCTATGGAAATGGACGAAACCTACGAGCAGTACTTC,TRBV20-1,14,TRBJ2-7,-,-
CASSVEGAGVEQYF,TGTGCCAGCAGCGTAGAGGGGGCAGGGGTCGAGCAGTACTTC,TRBV9,14,TRBJ2-7,-,TRBD1
CASSSSLSVEQYF,TGTGCCAGTAGTTCTTCTCTTAGCGTGGAGCAGTACTTC,TRBV19,13,TRBJ2-7,-,-
CASSPRTGARAFYGYTF,TGTGCCAGTAGTCCACGGACAGGGGCGAGGGCCTTCTATGGCTACACCTTC,TRBV19,17,TRBJ1-2,-,TRBD1
CASSLGWDSTYF,TGTGCCAGCAGCTTAGGCTGGGACTCCACGTACTTC,TRBV7-9,12,TRBJ2-7,-,-
CASREGLGPQETQYF,TGTGCTAGCAGGGAGGGACTAGGACCGCAAGAGACCCAGTACTTC,TRBV7-7,15,TRBJ2-5,once,TRBD2
CAARQGADTQYF,TGTGCCGCCCGGCAGGGGGCAGATACGCAGTATTTT,TRBV7-9,12,TRBJ2-3,once,TRBD1
CASSKGNQPQHF,TGTGCCAGTAGCAAGGGCAATCAGCCCCAGCATTTT,TRBV19,12,TRBJ1-5,-,-
CASSIIGGRAYDTQYF,TGTGCCAGCAGCATCATAGGCGGGAGGGCCTACGATACGCAGTATTTT,TRBV5-5,16,TRBJ2-3,few,TRBD2
CASSVDTGSDTQYF,TGTGCCAGCAGCGTAGATACAGGGAGTGATACGCAGTATTTT,TRBV9,14,TRBJ2-3,-,-
CSVHSSGNTIYF,TGCAGCGTGCACTCAAGCGGAAACACCATATATTTT,TRBV29-1,12,TRBJ1-3,-,-
CASSTSDSTPYNEQFF,TGTGCCAGCAGCACCTCGGACAGTACTCCCTACAATGAGCAGTTCTTC,TRBV7-9,16,TRBJ2-1,-,-
CSAQDAWGAGELFF,TGCAGCGCCCAAGATGCTTGGGGCGCCGGGGAGCTGTTTTTT,TRBV29-1,14,TRBJ2-2,-,-
CASRLIWAAQETQYF,TGTGCCAGCAGATTGATTTGGGCCGCTCAAGAGACCCAGTACTTC,TRBV27,15,TRBJ2-5,once,-
CASTVNTEAFF,TGTGCCAGCACAGTGAACACTGAAGCTTTCTTT,TRBV6-1,11,TRBJ1-1,-,-
CASSISIRYNEQFF,TGTGCCAGTAGTATATCAATCAGATACAATGAGCAGTTCTTC,TRBV19,14,TRBJ2-1,-,-
CSVESRSGTQYF,TGCAGCGTTGAGTCGAGAAGCGGTACGCAGTATTTT,TRBV29-1,12,TRBJ2-3,once,-
CASIPGQGSYEQYF,TGTGCCAGCATTCCGGGACAGGGCTCCTACGAGCAGTACTTC,TRBV2,14,TRBJ2-7,-,TRBD1
CSVEDGSGYTF,TGCAGCGTGGAGGACGGGAGTGGCTACACCTTC,TRBV29-1,11,TRBJ1-2,-,-
CASRGRDGAQYF,TGTGCCAGCAGAGGAAGGGATGGGGCCCAGTACTTC,TRBV9,12,TRBJ2-5,-,-
CASSFGPPGPYEQYF,TGTGCCAGCAGCTTCGGGCCGCCAGGTCCCTACGAGCAGTACTTC,TRBV13,15,TRBJ2-7,-,-
CASSFGTGRETQYF,TGTGCCAGCAGCTTCGGGACAGGGAGGGAGACCCAGTACTTC,TRBV28,14,TRBJ2-5,-,TRBD1
CASSPWDGPTYEQYF,TGCGCCAGCAGCCCGTGGGACGGTCCCACCTACGAGCAGTACTTC,TRBV5-1,15,TRBJ2-7,-,-